The clone carrying this T cell receptor (beta chain) came up a few times. Its antigen is still unknown. The data were obtained in a study of CD8 T cells in ankylosing spondylitis. Study results and limitations: For ankylosing spondylitis blood, a TCR beta motif of under 10 highly homologous variants appeared characteristic. Clones linked to the disease showed a CD8+ phenotype. They occurred at relatively low frequencies in peripheral blood. Reportedly, disease-linked clones are significantly enriched in ankylosing spondylitis patients' matched synovial fluid. Several of the motif variants were reported before in synovial fluid and blood from reactive arthritis.

Quantitative 5'-RACE with molecular barcodes generated TCR beta libraries. One entry per CDR3 protein results from TCRdb running MiXCR on the 5' RACE reads. The repertoire has fewer than 500,000 distinct CDR3 sequences, about 24% of them found once; the top ten carry 0.89%. Trimming pared 1 base from V and 4 bases from J, leaving 11 bases between. The CDR3 contains 14 residues. Germline V CDR1 and CDR2: SGHAT, FQNNGV. This chain joins TRBV11-2 and TRBJ2-7; no definite D call. Specimen: blood, either unsorted or a sorted T cell fraction (not recorded which). The receptor comes from a male donor with ankylosing spondylitis. CDR3 protein: CASSLGPRMYEQYV. CDR3 bases: TGTGCCAGCAGCTTAGGCCCGAGAATGTACGAGCAGTACGTC.